Below, 22 T cell receptor beta chains from the same sample are listed, as sequenced in a study of control samples from healthy donors and cancer patients. Measured with immunoSEQ multiplex PCR; TCRdb has only the in-frame clones, and not every one. The sample lists over 80,000 clones; about four fifths were seen once. Sequenced material: blood. The origin of the receptors is a woman in her twenties or thirties in good health.

This clone was recorded a few times. The chain recombines TRBV7-9 with TRBJ1-4; D is ambiguous. V was trimmed by 1 base and J by 8 bases, leaving 5 bases between them. Germline CDR1 SEHNR, CDR2 FQNEAQ (reference sequence). CDR3 length equals 12 residues. CDR3 coding DNA: TGTGCCAGCAGCTTAGAAGTCGAAAAACTGTTTTTT. As protein: CASSLEVEKLFF. The whole variable domain, remainder taken from reference TRBV7-9 and TRBJ1-4, is DTGVSQNPRHKITKRGQNVTFRCDPISEHNRLYWYRQTLGQGPEFLTYFQNEAQLEKSRLLSDRFSAERPKGSFSTLEIQRTEQGDSAMYLCASSLEVEKLFFGSGTQLSVL.

This clone was counted once. V and J are TRBV3-1 (or the pseudogene TRBV3-2) and TRBJ1-6; D is ambiguous. Germline loops: CDR1 LGHDT, CDR2 YNNKEL (reference sequence). The CDR3 is made up of 15 amino acids. The V gene lost 4 bases and the J gene lost 8 bases, with 15 bases spanning the gap. The DNA of the CDR3 is TGTGCCAGCAGCCTTCGGGGAGGTATTGATTCACCCCTCCACTTT. Its protein is CASSLRGGIDSPLHF.

This clone was picked up one time. The chain carries TRBV15 and TRBJ1-2; D is perhaps TRBD1 (5 bases). The germline V and J ends were trimmed by 0 bases and 4 bases, with 9 bases remaining between them. This CDR3 has 14 residues. Germline values: CDR1 LNHNV, CDR2 YYDKDF (reference sequence). The CDR3 sequence is CATSRDQGPYGYTF. The CDR3 coding sequence is TGTGCCACCAGCAGAGATCAGGGCCCCTATGGCTACACCTTC. The variable domain in full, completed from reference TRBV15 and TRBJ1-2, reads DAMVIQNPRYQVTQFGKPVTLSCSQTLNHNVMYWYQQKSSQAPKLLFHYYDKDFNNEADTPDNFQSRRPNTSFCFLDIRSPGLGDTAMYLCATSRDQGPYGYTFGSGTRLTVV.

The rearrangement joins TRBV4-3 to TRBJ1-1, with D tentatively TRBD1 (5 bases). Germline loops: CDR1 LGHNA, CDR2 YSLEER. Trimming cost V 0 bases and J 8 bases, with 13 bases left between them. This CDR3 contains 14 residues. The CDR3 sequence: CASSQDQGWQEAFF. The CDR3 region has the DNA TGCGCCAGCAGCCAAGATCAGGGTTGGCAGGAAGCTTTCTTT.

The chain joins TRBV6-1 to TRBJ1-5; the D gene is possibly TRBD1 (5 bases). V dropped 1 base and J dropped 0 bases, with 7 bases sitting between them. The length of the CDR3 is 15 residues. Germline V CDR1 and CDR2: MNHNS, SASEGT. CDR3 sequence reads: CASSEGQISNQPQHF. CDR3 in DNA: TGTGCCAGCAGTGAAGGACAGATTAGCAATCAGCCCCAGCATTTT.

The chain links TRBV6-2 or TRBV6-3 to TRBJ2-2, with a weak D call TRBD2 (5 bases). Germline loops: CDR1 MNHEY, CDR2 SVGEGT. The CDR3 contains 13 residues. Trimming left V 5 bases short and J 6 bases short, with 10 bases between. The CDR3 spells CASSPPGAGELFF. DNA of the CDR3: TGTGCCAGCAGTCCCCCCGGGGCCGGGGAGCTGTTTTTT.

V and J are TRBV3-1 (or the pseudogene TRBV3-2) and TRBJ1-6; perhaps TRBD1 as D (6 bases). The CDR3 is made up of 14 amino acids. Germline V gives CDR1 LGHDT, CDR2 YNNKEL (reference sequence). Trimming left V 2 bases short and J 12 bases short, with 14 bases between. CDR3 DNA: TGTGCCAGCAGCCAAAACAGGGAGCGGGGACCCCTCCACTTT. Its protein product is CASSQNRERGPLHF.

The chain has TRBV15 and TRBJ1-4, with no clear D. V shed 5 bases and J shed 4 bases, with 14 bases lying between them. This CDR3 is 15 amino acids long. Germline V gene data show CDR1 as LNHNV and CDR2 as YYDKDF (reference sequence). The CDR3 DNA is TGTGCCACCAGCGGAAGGATGGGGTATAATGAAAAACTGTTTTTT. Translation: CATSGRMGYNEKLFF.

This chain links TRBV18 with TRBJ2-5, with 8 nucleotides matching TRBD1. Losses at the gene ends were 3 bases for V and 3 bases for J; bases not matched to a gene: 3. Germline assignment: CDR1 KGHSH and CDR2 LQKENI. The CDR3 has 14 residues. The CDR3 nucleotides read TGTGCCAGCTCACCGGGACAGGAAAAAGAGACCCAGTACTTC. This sequence encodes CASSPGQEKETQYF. Based on the CDR3 plus reference TRBV18 and TRBJ2-5, the full variable domain is NAGVMQNPRHLVRRRGQEARLRCSPMKGHSHVYWYRQLPEEGLKFMVYLQKENIIDESGMPKERFSAEFPKEGPSILRIQQVVRGDSAAYFCASSPGQEKETQYFGPGTRLLVL.

The chain is built from TRBV7-2 and TRBJ2-7; D ambiguous. Germline V CDR1 and CDR2: SGHTA, FQGNSA. Trimming left V 1 base short and J 0 bases short, with 7 bases between. This CDR3 has 14 residues. In nucleotides, the CDR3 is TGTGCCAGCAGCTTAGTTACAGCCTCCTACGAGCAGTACTTC. Amino acid sequence: CASSLVTASYEQYF.

This clone was picked up a small number of times. This rearrangement joins TRBV5-6 to TRBJ2-5, with D perhaps matching TRBD1 (6 bases). Germline-derived CDR1 and CDR2 are SGHDT and YYEEEE. There are 14 residues in the CDR3. Trimming removed 3 bases from V and 2 bases from J, with 11 bases in between. The CDR3 DNA follows: TGTGCCAGCAGCTCGTGGGGGACACAAGAGACCCAGTACTTC. Translated, it gives CASSSWGTQETQYF.

The chain carries TRBV3-1 (or the pseudogene TRBV3-2) and TRBJ2-3; D remains ambiguous. This CDR3 contains 13 residues. The germline V gene has CDR1 LGHDT and CDR2 YNNKEL (reference sequence). Trimming pared 4 bases from V and 2 bases from J, leaving 7 bases between. CDR3 loop: CASSRAPTDTQYF. CDR3 bases: TGTGCCAGCAGCCGGGCACCCACAGATACGCAGTATTTT.

The CDR3 is CASSSDRGPGELFF. The CDR3 DNA reads as TGTGCCAGCAGCTCGGACAGGGGCCCCGGGGAGCTGTTTTTT. The V and J genes are TRBV7-7 and TRBJ2-2; 9 nucleotides match TRBD1. Germline CDR1 SSHAT, CDR2 FNYEAQ (reference sequence). The CDR3 has 14 amino acids. With 4 bases clipped from V and 6 bases from J, the junction kept 3 bases outside the gene matches.

This CDR3 is CASGWKSSYEQYF. For the CDR3, the DNA is TGTGCCAGCGGCTGGAAGAGCTCCTACGAGCAGTACTTC. The V and J genes are TRBV2 and TRBJ2-7; D unclear. Trimming took 8 bases from V and 0 from J, leaving 11 bases between them. Germline V gives CDR1 SNHLY, CDR2 FYNNEI. The CDR3 length is 13 residues. Variable domain in full (rest from reference TRBV2 and TRBJ2-7): EPEVTQTPSHQVTQMGQEVILRCVPISNHLYFYWYRQILGQKVEFLVSFYNNEISEKSEIFDDQFSVERPDGSNFTLKIRSTKLEDSAMYFCASGWKSSYEQYFGPGTRLTVT.

The V and J genes are TRBV4-3 and TRBJ2-7; 10 positions match TRBD1. This CDR3 is built from 20 residues. V shed 2 bases, J shed 0 bases, and the junction held 16 bases outside the gene matches. Germline loops: CDR1 LGHNA, CDR2 YSLEER. The CDR3 protein is CASSQPIDRGPSHNSYEQYF. CDR3 coding DNA: TGCGCCAGCAGCCAACCGATCGACAGGGGGCCGAGCCATAACTCCTACGAGCAGTACTTC.

In its sample, this clone was seen once. CDR3 DNA sequence: TGTGCCAGCAGCCTCCGGACAGGGGGCTTGGGGAACACTGAAGCTTTCTTT. It specifies CASSLRTGGLGNTEAFF. The chain carries TRBV13 and TRBJ1-1; 11 bases align to TRBD1. This CDR3 has 17 residues. Germline V gene lookup returns CDR1 PRHDT and CDR2 FYEKMQ (reference sequence). V dropped 5 bases and J dropped 1; count of bases not matched to a gene: 9.

This clone was observed a few times. The chain carries TRBV6-5 and TRBJ1-2, with D possibly being TRBD1 (6 bases). Looked up from germline, CDR1 is MNHEY and CDR2 is SVGAGI. Trimming took off 6 bases at V and 5 bases at J, with 13 bases between the two ends. This CDR3 comprises 13 residues. In nucleotides, the CDR3 is TGTGCCAGCAGAGTTGGGGGGCTTTATGGCTACACCTTC. The encoded protein is CASRVGGLYGYTF.

The chain has TRBV6-2 or TRBV6-3 and TRBJ1-1, with a possible D match to TRBD1 (5 bases). The V end lost 3 bases, the J end lost 6 bases, and 11 bases lay between the germline ends. Germline V gene data show CDR1 as MNHEY and CDR2 as SVGEGT. The CDR3 length is 13 residues. CDR3 loop: CASSYGTGAEAFF. CDR3 nucleotides: TGTGCCAGCAGTTATGGGACCGGGGCTGAAGCTTTCTTT.

The J gene is TRBJ2-7, the V gene TRBV5-6; TRBD1 agrees at 7 bases. Per germline, CDR1 SGHDT and CDR2 YYEEEE. Trimming took 0 bases from V and 6 from J; bases not matched to a gene: 3. The CDR3 covers 13 residues. CDR3 nucleotides: TGTGCCAGCAGCTTGGGAGGGGGCGGCGAGCAGTACTTC. Translation gives CASSLGGGGEQYF.

The V and J genes are TRBV3-1 (or the pseudogene TRBV3-2) and TRBJ1-1; TRBD1 is a possible D gene (5 bases). V shed 0 bases and J shed 0 bases, with 14 bases lying between them. Looked up from germline, CDR1 is LGHDT and CDR2 is YNNKEL (reference sequence). This CDR3 comprises 17 residues. CDR3 sequence reads: CASSQDLMRGLNTEAFF. Here the CDR3 DNA reads TGTGCCAGCAGCCAAGATCTGATGCGGGGACTGAACACTGAAGCTTTCTTT.

This chain joins TRBV27 and TRBJ2-7; tentatively, D is TRBD1 (5 bases). Germline V gene lookup returns CDR1 MNHEY and CDR2 SMNVEV (reference sequence). This CDR3 has 15 amino acids. Trimming stripped 0 bases from V and 2 bases from J, with 11 bases between. The CDR3 loop is CASSLSWQGPYEQYF. The CDR3 DNA follows: TGTGCCAGCAGTTTATCTTGGCAGGGCCCCTACGAGCAGTACTTC.

V and J are TRBV29-1 and TRBJ1-1; D not resolved. The CDR3 extends over 12 amino acids. CDR1 is SQVTM, CDR2 ANQGSEA, per germline. V was cut by 4 bases and J by 2 bases, with 8 bases left in between. CDR3 nucleotides: TGCAGCGTTGTAAAGGGAAACACTGAAGCTTTCTTT. Translated: CSVVKGNTEAFF.